This TCR beta chain emerged from a study of blood T cell repertoires in COVID-19. Profiling relied on immunoSEQ multiplex PCR, and the TCRdb table lists in-frame clones only, not all of them. The sample records some 100,000 clones, around 82% being singletons. Germline V lookup: CDR1 MNHEY, CDR2 SVGEGT. The CDR3 loop spans 17 amino acids. The ends lost 5 bases at V and 6 bases at J; junction bases unmatched: 11. The source of this sequence is a human donor in a cohort sampled during active or convalescent COVID-19. The sample taken for sequencing was peripheral blood. This sequence joins TRBV6-2 or TRBV6-3 and TRBJ2-2; 11 nucleotides align to TRBD1. CDR3 sequence reads: CASSNPRDRGISGELFF. The CDR3 DNA is TGTGCCAGCAGTAACCCCCGGGACAGGGGGATTTCCGGGGAGCTGTTTTTT.